This entry lists 10 T cell receptor beta chains sequenced from one sample in a study of blood T cell repertoires in COVID-19. This table comes from immunoSEQ multiplex PCR, and its TCRdb copy is limited to in-frame clones, with some not included. The sample holds 47,000 or so clones, 65% to 90% seen once. The source material was peripheral blood. All receptors derive from a woman older than 75 with COVID-19, enrolled during active disease.

The chain is built from TRBV5-1 and TRBJ2-7, with 8 bases that match TRBD1. The CDR3 loop spans 13 amino acids. Looked up from germline, CDR1 is SGHRS and CDR2 is YFSETQ. J lost 5 bases, V lost 3 bases, and 4 bases had no gene match. Written as DNA, the CDR3 is TGCGCCAGCAGCTGGACAGGGTCCCACGAGCAGTACTTC. Encoded protein: CASSWTGSHEQYF.

The V gene is TRBV6-5, the J gene TRBJ1-3, with a tentative D call TRBD1 (5 bases). CDR1 MNHEY and CDR2 SVGAGI come from the germline V gene. The germline V and J ends were trimmed by 2 bases and 0 bases, with 8 bases remaining between them. The CDR3 has 15 amino acids. CDR3 in amino acids: CASSYKGLSGNTIYF. The CDR3, as DNA: TGTGCCAGCAGTTACAAGGGGCTCTCTGGAAACACCATATATTTT.

In nucleotides, the CDR3 is TGTGCCAGCAGTTTGGAGGGAGAGGATTCGTCCAATGAGCAGTTCTTC. Its protein is CASSLEGEDSSNEQFF. The chain employs TRBV6-2 or TRBV6-3 and TRBJ2-1; perhaps TRBD2 as D (6 bases). The germline V gene has CDR1 MNHEY and CDR2 SVGEGT. This CDR3 comprises 16 residues. V lost 4 bases, J lost 6 bases, and 19 bases lay in between.

This chain connects TRBV3-1 (or the pseudogene TRBV3-2) to TRBJ2-3; 7 bases map to TRBD1. Germline values: CDR1 LGHDT, CDR2 YNNKEL (reference sequence). CDR3 length equals 15 residues. The J segment lost 3 bases and the V segment lost 4 bases, leaving 7 bases of the junction unmatched. The CDR3 loop reads CASSPRQGRTDTQYF. The DNA of the CDR3 is TGTGCCAGCAGCCCTCGACAGGGTCGGACAGATACGCAGTATTTT.

Only one count was recorded for this clone. V usage is TRBV5-8 and J usage is TRBJ1-3; D perhaps matches TRBD1 (6 bases). V lost 5 bases and J 5 bases, leaving 14 bases between the germline ends. Germline-derived CDR1 and CDR2 are SGHTS and YDEGEE. The length of the CDR3 is 14 residues. The CDR3: CASSLQGVRNTIYF. The CDR3 DNA follows: TGTGCCAGCAGTTTACAGGGAGTGAGAAACACCATATATTTT.

V and J are TRBV28 and TRBJ1-1, with 8 bases fitting TRBD1. J lost 5 bases, V lost 6 bases, and 8 bases had no gene match. The CDR3 runs to 14 residues. CDR1 MDHEN and CDR2 SYDVKM come from the germline V gene. In nucleotides, the CDR3 is TGTGCCAGCAGCCCGGACAGGGAAGGGACTGAAGCTTTCTTT. Amino acids: CASSPDREGTEAFF.

The CDR3 here is CASSPRGSQETQYF. In nucleotides, the CDR3 is TGTGCCAGCAGTCCGCGGGGGTCCCAAGAGACCCAGTACTTC. This chain joins TRBV27 and TRBJ2-5, with 7 bases aligning to TRBD2. CDR1 MNHEY and CDR2 SMNVEV come from the germline V gene (reference sequence). CDR3 length: 14 amino acids. The V and J ends lost 5 bases and 1 base, in that order; junction bases with no gene match: 4.

This sequence joins TRBV30 and TRBJ2-2, with 13 bases that match TRBD2. The length of the CDR3 is 17 residues. After removal of 8 bases from V and 7 bases from J, the junction contained 16 bases not matched to a gene. Germline loops: CDR1 GTSNPN, CDR2 SVGIG (reference sequence). The CDR3 DNA reads TGTGCCGGCCCCGGGACTAGCGGGATCATGGGAGACGGGGAGCTGTTTTTT. Its protein product is CAGPGTSGIMGDGELFF.

This CDR3 reads CSVFHPGQSLEQYF. In nucleotides, the CDR3 is TGCAGCGTTTTCCACCCGGGACAGTCTCTCGAGCAGTACTTC. This chain joins TRBV29-1 and TRBJ2-7; 7 positions agree with TRBD1. The trim removed 5 bases at V and 6 bases at J, leaving 13 bases unmatched. The CDR3 is 14 amino acids. Germline values: CDR1 SQVTM, CDR2 ANQGSEA.

This chain connects TRBV27 to TRBJ1-5; TRBD1 agrees at 7 bases. The CDR3 sequence is 16 residues long. J gave up 1 base and V 6 bases, and 9 bases lay outside the gene matches. The V gene's germline CDR1 is MNHEY and CDR2 SMNVEV (reference sequence). The CDR3 protein is CASSRDSTGSNQPQHF. As DNA, the CDR3 is TGTGCCAGCAGCCGCGATTCGACAGGGAGCAATCAGCCCCAGCATTTT.